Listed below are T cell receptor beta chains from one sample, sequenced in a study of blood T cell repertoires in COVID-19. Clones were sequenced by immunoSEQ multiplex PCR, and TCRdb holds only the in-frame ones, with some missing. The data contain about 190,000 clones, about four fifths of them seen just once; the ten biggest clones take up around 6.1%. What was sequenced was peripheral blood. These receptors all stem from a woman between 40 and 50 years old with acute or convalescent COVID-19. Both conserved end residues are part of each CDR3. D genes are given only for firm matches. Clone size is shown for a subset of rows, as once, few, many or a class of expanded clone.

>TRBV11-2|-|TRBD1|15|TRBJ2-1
TGTGCCAGCAGCCCGGGACAGGAGGGGTCCGATGAGCAGTTCTTC
CASSPGQEGSDEQFF
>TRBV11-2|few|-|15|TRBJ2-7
TGTGCCAGCAGCGCGTCCCCGGGTTCGGGCTACGAGCAGTACTTC
CASSASPGSGYEQYF
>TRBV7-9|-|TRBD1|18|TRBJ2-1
TGTGCCAGCAGCAATATAAACCCCGGGACAGGGGGGAAGAATGAGCAGTTCTTC
CASSNINPGTGGKNEQFF
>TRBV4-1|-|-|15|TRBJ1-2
TGCGCCAGCAGCCAGACGTTCGTGGGCAACTATGGCTACACCTTC
CASSQTFVGNYGYTF
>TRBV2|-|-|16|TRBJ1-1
TGTGCCAGCACCGGAGAGGCAGGGATCATCAACACTGAAGCTTTCTTT
CASTGEAGIINTEAFF
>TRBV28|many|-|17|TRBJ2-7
TGTGCCAGCAGTTGGGGCCCGGGACACAAGTCCGCCTACGAGCAGTACTTC
CASSWGPGHKSAYEQYF
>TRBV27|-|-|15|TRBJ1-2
TGTGCCAGCAGTTCCCCGTCAGGGAAGGGCTATGGCTACACCTTC
CASSSPSGKGYGYTF
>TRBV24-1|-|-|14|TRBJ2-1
TGTGCCACCAGCGGGAGTATCACCTACAATGAGCAGTTCTTC
CATSGSITYNEQFF
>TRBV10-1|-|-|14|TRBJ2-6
TGCGCCAGCTCCGCTCAGGTCGGGGCCAACGTCCTGACTTTC
CASSAQVGANVLTF
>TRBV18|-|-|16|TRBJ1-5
TGTGCCAGCTCACCTACAGGTGCGCGGGGGAATCAGCCCCAGCATTTT
CASSPTGARGNQPQHF
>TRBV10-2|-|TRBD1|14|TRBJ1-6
TGCGCCAGCAGGCGGGACAGGGAAAGTTCACCCCTCCACTTT
CASRRDRESSPLHF
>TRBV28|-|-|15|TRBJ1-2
TGTGCCAGCAGTTCCTTTACAGGGTCTAACTATGGCTACACCTTC
CASSSFTGSNYGYTF
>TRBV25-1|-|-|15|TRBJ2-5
TGTGCCAGCAGTGATTCCCGAGGCGGTTGGGAGACCCAGTACTTC
CASSDSRGGWETQYF
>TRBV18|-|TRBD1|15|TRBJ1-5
TGTGCCAGCTCGCCGACAGGGGATAGCAATCAGCCCCAGCATTTT
CASSPTGDSNQPQHF
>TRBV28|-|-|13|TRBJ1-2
TGTGCCAGCAGCCTAGGTAGCGGGTATGGCTACACCTTC
CASSLGSGYGYTF
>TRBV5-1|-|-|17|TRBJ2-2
TGCGCCAGCAGCCCCTCCCAGGTTGGGGAAGCGGGCGGGGAGCTGTTTTTT
CASSPSQVGEAGGELFF
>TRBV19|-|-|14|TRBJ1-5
TGTGCCAGCCGAGGGCTTTATGGCAATCAGCCCCAGCATTTT
CASRGLYGNQPQHF
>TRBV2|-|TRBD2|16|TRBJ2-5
TGTGCCAGCAGTGAACTACTAGCGGGGGGCCAAGAGACCCAGTACTTC
CASSELLAGGQETQYF
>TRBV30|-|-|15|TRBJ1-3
TGTGCCTGGAGTGTACTTGGGCTCTCTGGAAACACCATATATTTT
CAWSVLGLSGNTIYF
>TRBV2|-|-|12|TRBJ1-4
TGTGCCAGCAGTCCCGGACAAGAAAAACTGTTTTTT
CASSPGQEKLFF
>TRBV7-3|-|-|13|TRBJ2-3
TGTGCCAGCAGCTCTGGAGGGGCAGATACGCAGTATTTT
CASSSGGADTQYF
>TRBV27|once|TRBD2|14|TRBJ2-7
TGTGCCAGCAGCGGGCGGGGGGGTCGGCGCGAGCAGTACTTC
CASSGRGGRREQYF
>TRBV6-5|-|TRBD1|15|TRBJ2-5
TGTGCCAGCAGGAGGACAGGGGATTGGCAAGAGACCCAGTACTTC
CASRRTGDWQETQYF
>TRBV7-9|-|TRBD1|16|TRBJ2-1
TGTGCCAGCAGCCCGCTTGGGGACAGATCCTACAATGAGCAGTTCTTC
CASSPLGDRSYNEQFF